This T cell receptor (beta chain) was captured by sequencing in a study of T cell repertoires in cytomegalovirus infection (dated by TCRdb to about 2019). About the full investigation: Donor HLA type was relevant to the analysis, because carriage of CMV infection together with the matching HLA type was indicated by public TCR beta signatures. General findings and caveats noted by the study authors: The ex vivo response was dominated by HLA-C-restricted CMV-specific TCR beta clonotypes, and the single most frequent clonotype in two of eight donors was supplied by these HLA-C-restricted clonotypes. In both this cohort and an independent cohort of 350 to 400 donors, the cumulative frequency of public TCR beta family members distinguished carriers of CMV infection plus the relevant HLA type.

Reading the germline V gene gives CDR1 SGDLS and CDR2 YYNGEE. V is clipped by 0 bases and J by 11 bases, and the sequence between their germline boundaries is 12 bases long. Spanning cysteine to phenylalanine, the CDR3 consists of 13 amino acids. The only DNA kept is the CDR3, 39 bases in frame from the first base. Concerning this clonotype: Which antigen it targets is not known. No per-base quality is available; no much larger clone lies one base away.

The data were produced on an Illumina HiSeq 1500. TCRdb applied fastp at Q25 and MiXCR to the public reads, then kept only in-frame beta chains. Each CDR3 protein appears once, grouped with its most common genes and DNA. The sample table lists 150,000 to 200,000 distinct CDR3 sequences, roughly 30% of them with a count of one. The ten top clones hold about 28% of the sample. The receptor chain draws on TRBV9 and TRBJ2-4; the D gene is perhaps TRBD2, from 6 matching bases. The sample taken for sequencing was PBMCs. The TCR sequence derives from a human donor in good health (CMV status not recorded). Some clones in this sample may be carry-over from other donors' samples. The CDR3 here reads CASSVDHGGLQYF. The sequenced DNA: TGTGCCAGCAGCGTAGACCACGGGGGACTTCAGTACTTC.